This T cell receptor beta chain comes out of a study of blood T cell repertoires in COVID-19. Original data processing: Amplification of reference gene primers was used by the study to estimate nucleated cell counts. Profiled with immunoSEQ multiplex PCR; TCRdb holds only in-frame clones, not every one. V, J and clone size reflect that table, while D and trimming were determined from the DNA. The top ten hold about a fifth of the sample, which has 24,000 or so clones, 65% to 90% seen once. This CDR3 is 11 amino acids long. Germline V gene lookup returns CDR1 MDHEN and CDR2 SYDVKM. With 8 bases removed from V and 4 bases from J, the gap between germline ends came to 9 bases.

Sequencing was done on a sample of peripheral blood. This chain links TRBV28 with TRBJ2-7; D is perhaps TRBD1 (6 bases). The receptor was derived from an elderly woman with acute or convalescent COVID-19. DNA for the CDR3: TGTGCCAGCGATGGACAGTACGAGCAGTACTTC. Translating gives CASDGQYEQYF.